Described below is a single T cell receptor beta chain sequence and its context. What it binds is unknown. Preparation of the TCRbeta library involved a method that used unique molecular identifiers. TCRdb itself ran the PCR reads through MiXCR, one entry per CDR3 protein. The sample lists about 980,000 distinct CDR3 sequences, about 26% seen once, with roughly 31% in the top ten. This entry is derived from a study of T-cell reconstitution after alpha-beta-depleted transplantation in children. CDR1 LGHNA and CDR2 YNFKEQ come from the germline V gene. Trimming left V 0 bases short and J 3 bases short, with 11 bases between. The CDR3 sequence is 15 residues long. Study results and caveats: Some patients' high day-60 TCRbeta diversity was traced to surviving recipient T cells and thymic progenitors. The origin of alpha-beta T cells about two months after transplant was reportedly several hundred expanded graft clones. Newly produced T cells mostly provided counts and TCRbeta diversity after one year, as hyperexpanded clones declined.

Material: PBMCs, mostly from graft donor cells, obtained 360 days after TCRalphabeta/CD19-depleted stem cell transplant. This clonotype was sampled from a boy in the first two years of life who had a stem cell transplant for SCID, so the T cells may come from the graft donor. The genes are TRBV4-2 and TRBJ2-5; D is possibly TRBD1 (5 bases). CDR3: CASSQEVETEETQYF. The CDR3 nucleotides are TGTGCCAGCAGCCAAGAAGTTGAGACAGAAGAGACCCAGTACTTC.